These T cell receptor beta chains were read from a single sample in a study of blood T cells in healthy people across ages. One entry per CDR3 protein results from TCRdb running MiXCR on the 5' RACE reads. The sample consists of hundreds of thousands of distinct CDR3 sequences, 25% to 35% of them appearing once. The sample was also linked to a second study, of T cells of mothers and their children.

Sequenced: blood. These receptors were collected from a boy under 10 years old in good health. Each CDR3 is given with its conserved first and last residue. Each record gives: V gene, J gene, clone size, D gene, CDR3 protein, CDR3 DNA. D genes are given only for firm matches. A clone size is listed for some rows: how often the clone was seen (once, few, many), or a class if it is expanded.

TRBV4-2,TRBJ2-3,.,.,CASSQGVGLDTDTQYF,TGTGCCAGCAGCCAAGGAGTTGGTTTAGACACAGATACGCAGTATTTT
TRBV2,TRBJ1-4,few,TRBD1,CASRTGGVALEKLFF,TGTGCCAGCAGGACAGGGGGCGTTGCCCTTGAAAAACTGTTTTTT
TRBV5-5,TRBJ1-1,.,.,CASSLGWGRGTEAFF,TGTGCCAGCAGCTTGGGATGGGGGCGAGGGACTGAAGCTTTCTTT
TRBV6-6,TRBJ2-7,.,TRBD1,CASSYPLETGSYEQYF,TGTGCCAGCAGTTACCCCCTGGAGACAGGGTCTTACGAGCAGTACTTC
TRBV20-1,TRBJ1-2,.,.,CSARDRQVRGYTF,TGCAGTGCTAGAGATCGGCAGGTCCGTGGCTACACCTTC
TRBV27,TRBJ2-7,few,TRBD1,CASSPIRAGGDYEQYF,TGTGCCAGCAGTCCGATACGGGCAGGGGGTGACTACGAGCAGTACTTC
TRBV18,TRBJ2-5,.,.,CASSPSDGAQYF,TGTGCCAGCTCACCATCAGATGGGGCCCAGTACTTC
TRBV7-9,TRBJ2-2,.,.,CASSLGWGTGELFF,TGTGCCAGCAGCTTAGGCTGGGGGACCGGGGAGCTGTTTTTT
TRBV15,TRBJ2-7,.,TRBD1,CATSRVTRGPVEQYF,TGTGCCACCAGCAGAGTCACCAGGGGGCCGGTCGAGCAGTACTTC
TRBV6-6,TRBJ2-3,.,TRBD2,CASSYERGAVAALF,TGTGCCAGCAGTTACGAGCGGGGGGCCGTGGCGGCACTTTTT
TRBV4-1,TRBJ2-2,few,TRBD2,CASSQEVGRTSANTGELFF,TGCGCCAGCAGCCAAGAAGTTGGGCGGACTAGCGCAAACACCGGGGAGCTGTTTTTT
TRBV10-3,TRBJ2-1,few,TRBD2,CAISESRTSGGFYNEQFF,TGTGCCATCAGTGAGTCAAGGACTAGCGGGGGTTTTTACAATGAGCAGTTCTTC